Presented here are 29 T cell receptor beta chains from one specimen sequenced in a study of molecular identifiers for immune sequencing clone quantification. TCRdb reprocessed the PCR reads with MiXCR, giving one entry per CDR3 protein. The table lists hundreds of thousands of distinct CDR3 sequences, roughly 25% of them singletons. Sequencing was carried out using naive CD8+ T cells from blood, with Jurkat cell RNA spiked in. The subset is: FACS-sorted CD8+CD4-CCR7+CD45RA+ naive T cells. The receptors shown here come from a human donor in good health. Some libraries in this study had Jurkat cell RNA spiked in.

A word on this clonotype: Just one base apart from a much larger clone, this may be a read error. The genes are TRBV4-3 and TRBJ1-5; D gene unclear. CDR3 length equals 14 residues. Trimming removed 1 base at V and 9 bases at J, with 13 bases between. Germline CDR1 is LGHNA and CDR2 is YSLEER. The CDR3 DNA sequence: TGCGCCAGCAGCCAAGCTCTCGACCCCCCGCCCCAGCATTTT. Translation: CASSQALDPPPQHF.

The rearrangement uses TRBV13 and TRBJ1-2; a possible D gene is TRBD1 (5 bases). The germline CDR1 and CDR2 sequences are PRHDT and FYEKMQ (reference sequence). The V and J ends lost 5 bases and 4 bases respectively, with 8 bases between them. This CDR3 is built from 12 residues. This CDR3 reads CASSRQSYGYTF. In DNA form, the CDR3 reads TGTGCCAGCAGCCGACAGTCCTATGGCTACACCTTC.

In its sample, this clonotype was seen a few times. The rearrangement joins TRBV6-5 to TRBJ1-5; D gene unclear. From germline, CDR1 is MNHEY and CDR2 SVGAGI. The CDR3 runs 15 residues. The V end was cut by 5 bases, the J end by 0 bases, with 11 bases between. The CDR3 bases are TGTGCCAGCAGTACCCTTGGGAATAGCAATCAGCCCCAGCATTTT. Translation: CASSTLGNSNQPQHF.

This clonotype was seen more than once but under ten times. This chain connects TRBV14 to TRBJ2-7, with D possibly TRBD1 on 5 matching bases. CDR1 SGHDN and CDR2 FVKESK come from the germline V gene. CDR3 size: 13 residues. The V and J ends lost 0 bases and 6 bases respectively, with 9 bases between them. The CDR3 reads CASSQEWGPEQYF. The CDR3 DNA follows: TGTGCCAGCAGCCAAGAGTGGGGCCCCGAGCAGTACTTC. The whole variable domain, remainder taken from reference TRBV14 and TRBJ2-7, is EAGVTQFPSHSVIEKGQTVTLRCDPISGHDNLYWYRRVMGKEIKFLLHFVKESKQDESGMPNNRFLAERTGGTYSTLKVQPAELEDSGVYFCASSQEWGPEQYFGPGTRLTVT.

On this clonotype itself: This may be a read error: a much more frequent sequence differs by one nucleotide. The gene calls are TRBV30 and TRBJ2-3; possibly TRBD1 or TRBD2 for D (6 bases each). V was clipped by 3 bases and J by 5 bases, with 12 bases between them. The germline gives CDR1 GTSNPN, CDR2 SVGIG (reference sequence). The CDR3 runs to 13 residues. The CDR3 loop is CAWSGGGRDTQYF. DNA for the CDR3: TGTGCCTGGAGCGGAGGGGGAAGAGATACGCAGTATTTT.

This clonotype was seen at least ten times. The chain is built from TRBV29-1 and TRBJ2-5, with a tentative D call TRBD1 (6 bases). CDR3 length equals 13 residues. The V end was cut by 6 bases, the J end by 5 bases, with 16 bases between. Germline values: CDR1 SQVTM, CDR2 ANQGSEA. The CDR3 bases are TGCAGCGTCGAAACAGGGATTTCGGAGACCCAGTACTTC. Translating gives CSVETGISETQYF.

The sample holds a few counts of this clonotype. Here the CDR3 omits its conserved ending phenylalanine or tryptophan, so a read error is the likely source. The chain is built from TRBV28 and TRBJ2-7; D is perhaps TRBD1 or TRBD2 (6 bases each). Germline V gene sequence: CDR1 MDHEN, CDR2 SYDVKM. Trimming cost V 3 bases and J 4 bases, with 13 bases left between them. The CDR3 length is 14 residues. CDR3 in DNA: TGTGCCAGCAGTTTGGGCAGGGGAGGTTACGAGCAGTACCTC. Translation gives CASSLGRGGYEQYL.

The chain employs TRBV20-1 and TRBJ2-2; D remains unclear. Germline loops: CDR1 DFQATT, CDR2 SNEGSKA (reference sequence). The CDR3 consists of 11 residues. V lost 3 bases to trimming and J lost 8 bases, with 7 bases between them. The CDR3 protein is CSASLLGELFF. The CDR3 DNA sequence: TGCAGTGCTAGTCTGTTAGGGGAGCTGTTTTTT.

A few counts support this clonotype. The gene calls are TRBV27 and TRBJ2-7; D is unresolved. The CDR3 sequence is 13 residues long. Germline CDR1 reads MNHEY; CDR2 reads SMNVEV (reference sequence). Deletions cut 3 bases from V and 2 bases from J, with 8 bases between. Written as DNA, the CDR3 is TGTGCCAGCAGTTTCCGATCCGCCTACGAGCAGTACTTC. Translation gives CASSFRSAYEQYF.

For this clonotype: A much larger clone sits a single nucleotide away, making a read error possible. This sequence joins TRBV6-6 and TRBJ1-1; possible D gene TRBD1, 5 bases. The CDR3 runs 16 residues. Germline V lookup: CDR1 MNHNY, CDR2 SVGAGI (reference sequence). CDR3 region: CASGYRDRELYTEAFF. CDR3 DNA: TGTGCCAGCGGTTACCGAGACAGAGAACTTTACACTGAAGCTTTCTTT.

The chain carries TRBV9 and TRBJ1-5; a weak D match, TRBD1 (5 bases). CDR3 length: 15 residues. The V end was cut by 0 bases, the J end by 4 bases, with 11 bases between. Germline loops: CDR1 SGDLS, CDR2 YYNGEE. Here the CDR3 reads CASSVGWGVNQPQHF. DNA of the CDR3: TGTGCCAGCAGCGTAGGGTGGGGGGTTAATCAGCCCCAGCATTTT.

This clonotype was seen only a few times. A clone one base away is much larger, so this may be a read error. The V gene is TRBV29-1, the J gene TRBJ1-1; TRBD1 agrees at 7 bases. J was trimmed by 10 bases and V by 5 bases; bases with no gene match: 10. CDR3 length equals 12 residues. CDR1 and CDR2 from the germline V gene are SQVTM and ANQGSEA. The CDR3 loop is CSVNLWTGVAFF. The CDR3 DNA sequence: TGCAGCGTTAACCTCTGGACAGGTGTAGCTTTCTTT.

In the case of this clonotype: This may be a read error: a much more frequent sequence differs by one nucleotide. This CDR3 fails to terminate in the conserved phenylalanine or tryptophan, so it likely reflects a read error. The chain employs TRBV7-9 and TRBJ2-7; 11 nucleotides match TRBD2. V shed 1 base and J 3 bases; nucleotides not matched to a gene: 5. CDR1 SEHNR and CDR2 FQNEAQ come from the germline V gene (reference sequence). The CDR3 has 16 residues. The CDR3 sequence: CASSLVSGLAGYEQYL. In DNA form, the CDR3 reads TGTGCCAGCAGCTTAGTGTCCGGACTAGCGGGCTACGAGCAGTACCTC.

The chain is built from TRBV4-2 and TRBJ2-1, with D possibly matching TRBD2 (5 bases). CDR3 length equals 14 residues. V shed 0 bases and J shed 8 bases, with 11 bases lying between them. Germline V gives CDR1 LGHNA, CDR2 YNFKEQ. The CDR3 nucleotides read TGTGCCAGCAGCCAAGAGGACTCTTACGATGAGCAGTTCTTC. It specifies CASSQEDSYDEQFF.

The chain carries TRBV19 and TRBJ1-1; TRBD1 agrees at 8 bases. The CDR3 is 15 residues long. V shed 4 bases, J shed 2 bases, and the junction held 6 bases outside the gene matches. The V gene's germline CDR1 is LNHDA and CDR2 SQIVND (reference sequence). DNA for the CDR3: TGTGCCAGTAGTACCGCAGGGGGCTCCAACACTGAAGCTTTCTTT. It specifies CASSTAGGSNTEAFF. Looking up the rest from reference TRBV19 and TRBJ1-1 gives the full variable domain: DGGITQSPKYLFRKEGQNVTLSCEQNLNHDAMYWYRQDPGQGLRLIYYSQIVNDFQKGDIAEGYSVSREKKESFPLTVTSAQKNPTAFYLCASSTAGGSNTEAFFGQGTRLTVV.

This clonotype was counted a single time. A much larger clone is a single base away; this may be a read error. The chain recombines TRBV4-3 with TRBJ2-2, with D possibly matching TRBD1 (6 bases). Trimming cost V 2 bases and J 5 bases, with 21 bases left between them. The CDR3 extends over 18 amino acids. CDR1 and CDR2 from the germline V gene are LGHNA and YSLEER. The CDR3 region is CASSQTPGDAWGTGELFF. CDR3 sequence (DNA): TGCGCCAGCAGCCAAACCCCAGGGGACGCCTGGGGGACCGGGGAGCTGTTTTTT.

This clonotype occurred a few times. At one boundary the junction diverges from the germline segment, which might be a read error. The rearrangement links TRBV15 to TRBJ2-1, with 7 bases identical to TRBD2. Looked up from germline, CDR1 is LNHNV and CDR2 is YYDKDF (reference sequence). The CDR3 has 13 amino acids. DNA for the CDR3: TGTGCCGCCAGCAGAGGACTAGTTAATGAGCAGTTCTTC. Translation gives CAASRGLVNEQFF. The variable domain in full, completed from reference TRBV15 and TRBJ2-1, reads DAMVIQNPRYQVTQFGKPVTLSCSQTLNHNVMYWYQQKSSQAPKLLFHYYDKDFNNEADTPDNFQSRRPNTSFCFLDIRSPGLGDTAMYLCAASRGLVNEQFFGPGTRLTVL.

Only one count was recorded for this clonotype. The chain employs TRBV12-3 or TRBV12-4 and TRBJ2-1, with D perhaps matching TRBD1 (7 bases). V dropped 8 bases and J dropped 9 bases, with 17 bases sitting between them. This CDR3 comprises 13 residues. DNA of the CDR3: TGTGCCAGCGGGGGGACAGCGTCCAGTGAGCAGTTCTTC. Protein product: CASGGTASSEQFF.

The chain links TRBV6-6 to TRBJ1-2, with 7 positions matching TRBD1. Germline lookup yields CDR1 MNHNY and CDR2 SVGAGI (reference sequence). V shed 5 bases, J shed 4 bases, and the junction held 10 bases outside the gene matches. The CDR3 is made up of 15 amino acids. This CDR3 reads CASSERDSWGYGYTF. The DNA of the CDR3 is TGTGCCAGCAGTGAAAGGGACAGCTGGGGCTATGGCTACACCTTC.

CDR3 residues: CASSQPGQGDEQYF. The DNA of the CDR3 is TGTGCCAGCAGCCAACCGGGACAGGGCGACGAGCAGTACTTC. The chain recombines TRBV4-2 with TRBJ2-7; 9 nucleotides line up with TRBD1. The germline CDR1 and CDR2 sequences are LGHNA and YNFKEQ. V gave up 2 bases and J gave up 5 bases; unmatched junction bases: 4. The CDR3 contains 14 residues.

This chain connects TRBV11-2 to TRBJ2-3; 9 bases map to TRBD2. The V gene's germline CDR1 is SGHAT and CDR2 FQNNGV. This CDR3 is 17 amino acids long. The trim removed 4 bases at V and 6 bases at J, leaving 14 bases unmatched. The CDR3 loop is CASSSLLARGGLDTQYF. The CDR3 DNA reads as TGTGCCAGCAGCTCCCTCTTGGCGCGGGGGGGCCTCGATACGCAGTATTTT. Combining the CDR3 with reference TRBV11-2 and TRBJ2-3 gives the whole variable domain EAGVAQSPRYKIIEKRQSVAFWCNPISGHATLYWYQQILGQGPKLLIQFQNNGVVDDSQLPKDRFSAERLKGVDSTLKIQPAKLEDSAVYLCASSSLLARGGLDTQYFGPGTRLTVL.

This clonotype was detected only a few times. The J gene is TRBJ2-1, the V gene TRBV5-1; no firm D call. This CDR3 region has 14 residues. The ends were cut back, 6 bases at V and 3 bases at J, with 13 bases in the middle. CDR1 is SGHRS, CDR2 YFSETQ, per germline. The CDR3 DNA sequence: TGCGCCAGCACCCCGCCGAACTACTACAATGAGCAGTTCTTC. Amino acid sequence: CASTPPNYYNEQFF.

In its sample, this clonotype was seen a few times. The gene calls are TRBV9 and TRBJ2-3, with TRBD2 matching 8 bases. The J segment lost 2 bases and the V segment lost 2 bases, leaving 7 bases of the junction unmatched. Germline V lookup: CDR1 SGDLS, CDR2 YYNGEE. The CDR3 has 16 residues. The CDR3 reads CASSVRASGLTDTQYF. CDR3 nucleotide sequence: TGTGCCAGCAGCGTCAGGGCTAGCGGGCTCACAGATACGCAGTATTTT.

The CDR3 sequence: CASSLQPPGQPVHEQFF. CDR3 coding DNA: TGTGCCAGCAGTTTACAACCCCCGGGACAGCCTGTACATGAGCAGTTCTTC. The chain joins TRBV27 to TRBJ2-1; 7 nucleotides line up with TRBD1. CDR3 size: 17 residues. Germline V gene sequence: CDR1 MNHEY, CDR2 SMNVEV (reference sequence). Trimming took 2 bases from V and 8 from J; bases not matched to a gene: 15.

About this clonotype itself: An end of the junction differs from the germline gene, which may be a read error. The gene calls are TRBV7-9 and TRBJ2-1, with D possibly being TRBD1 or TRBD2 (5 bases each). Germline loops: CDR1 SEHNR, CDR2 FQNEAQ (reference sequence). CDR3 length: 15 amino acids. The CDR3 DNA reads as TGTGCCAACAGCTTAGCGCAGGGAAAGTACAATGAGCAGTTCTTC. Protein: CANSLAQGKYNEQFF.

This clonotype was recorded many times. This chain uses TRBV6-5 with TRBJ2-1; possibly TRBD2 for D (5 bases). The CDR3 length is 14 residues. Trimming took 1 base from V and 6 from J, leaving 10 bases between them. Germline V CDR1 and CDR2: MNHEY, SVGAGI. In DNA, the CDR3 is TGTGCCAGCAGTTACTTGGGTCGGGGCAATGAGCAGTTCTTC. As protein: CASSYLGRGNEQFF.

A few counts support this clonotype. The chain combines TRBV18 with TRBJ1-1; D uncertain. This CDR3 is built from 17 residues. Trimming pared 3 bases from V and 0 bases from J, leaving 17 bases between. In germline, CDR1 is KGHSH, CDR2 LQKENI. CDR3 coding DNA: TGTGCCAGCTCACCTCGATATATGAACCAGATGAACACTGAAGCTTTCTTT. This translates into CASSPRYMNQMNTEAFF.

As regards this clonotype: A single base separates this from a much larger clone, so it may be a read error. The gene calls are TRBV20-1 and TRBJ2-3; D possibly corresponds to TRBD2 (7 bases). This CDR3 contains 15 residues. Germline CDR1 is DFQATT and CDR2 is SNEGSKA (reference sequence). Trimming removed 0 bases at V and 2 bases at J, with 12 bases between. The CDR3 protein is CSARDRGASTDTQYF. Written as DNA, the CDR3 is TGCAGTGCTAGAGATCGGGGGGCTTCCACAGATACGCAGTATTTT.

Turning to this clonotype: Possible read error: a much larger clone is one base away. The rearrangement joins TRBV5-6 to TRBJ2-7; D is undetermined. The germline CDR1 and CDR2 sequences are SGHDT and YYEEEE. The V end was cut by 6 bases, the J end by 2 bases, with 15 bases between. The CDR3 length is 14 residues. CDR3 sequence: CASNPGGQTYEQYF. The DNA for the CDR3 is TGTGCCAGCAACCCAGGTGGGCAGACCTACGAGCAGTACTTC.